This TCR beta chain was identified in a study of T cell responses to AZD1222 COVID-19 vaccine. The CDR3 spans 16 residues. Generated by immunoSEQ multiplex PCR, the TCRdb table keeps only in-frame clones and is missing some. The profile shows 150,000 to 180,000 clones, less than 90% of them singletons. Concerning this clone: Its antigen is as yet unknown.

Study results and limitations: Possibly, clonal diversity was underestimated; donors were largely white British and included more females.

This rearrangement joins TRBV21-1 to TRBJ1-1; whether TRBD1, the table's D call, matches the DNA was not checked. TRBV21-1 is recorded as a pseudogene. Sequencing used peripheral blood, obtained on day 0 of MenACWY control vaccination. The clonotype was recovered from an adult in good health. CDR3 region: CASSPKSRRGRTEAFF. In DNA form, the CDR3 reads TGTGCCAGCAGCCCTAAGTCTAGGAGGGGGCGTACTGAAGCTTTCTTT.